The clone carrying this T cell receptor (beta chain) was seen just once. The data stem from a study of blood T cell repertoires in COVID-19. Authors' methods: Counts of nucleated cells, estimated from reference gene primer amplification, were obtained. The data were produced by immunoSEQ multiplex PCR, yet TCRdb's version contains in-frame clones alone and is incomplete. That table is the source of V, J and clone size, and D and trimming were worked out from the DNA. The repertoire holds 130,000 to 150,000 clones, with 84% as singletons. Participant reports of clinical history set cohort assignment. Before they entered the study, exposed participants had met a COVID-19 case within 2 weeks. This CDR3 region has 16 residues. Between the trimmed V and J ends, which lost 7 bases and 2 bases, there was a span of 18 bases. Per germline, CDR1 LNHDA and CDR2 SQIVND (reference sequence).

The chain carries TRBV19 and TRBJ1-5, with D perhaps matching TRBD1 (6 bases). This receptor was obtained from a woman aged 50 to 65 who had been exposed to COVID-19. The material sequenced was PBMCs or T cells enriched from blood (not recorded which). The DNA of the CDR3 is TGTGCCAGTACCGACGAGGGGGGGTCTGGCAATCAGCCCCAGCATTTT. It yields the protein CASTDEGGSGNQPQHF.